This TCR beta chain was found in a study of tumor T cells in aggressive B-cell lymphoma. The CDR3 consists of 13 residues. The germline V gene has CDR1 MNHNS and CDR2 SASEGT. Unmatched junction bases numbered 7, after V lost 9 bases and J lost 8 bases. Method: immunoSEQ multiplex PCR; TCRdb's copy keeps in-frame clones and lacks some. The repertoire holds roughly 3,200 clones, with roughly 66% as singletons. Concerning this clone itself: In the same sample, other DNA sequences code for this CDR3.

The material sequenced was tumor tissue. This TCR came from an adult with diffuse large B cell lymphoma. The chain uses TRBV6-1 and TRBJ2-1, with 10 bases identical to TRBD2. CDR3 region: CASSSGSGYEQFF. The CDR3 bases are TGTGCCAGTTCTAGCGGGAGTGGCTATGAGCAGTTCTTC.